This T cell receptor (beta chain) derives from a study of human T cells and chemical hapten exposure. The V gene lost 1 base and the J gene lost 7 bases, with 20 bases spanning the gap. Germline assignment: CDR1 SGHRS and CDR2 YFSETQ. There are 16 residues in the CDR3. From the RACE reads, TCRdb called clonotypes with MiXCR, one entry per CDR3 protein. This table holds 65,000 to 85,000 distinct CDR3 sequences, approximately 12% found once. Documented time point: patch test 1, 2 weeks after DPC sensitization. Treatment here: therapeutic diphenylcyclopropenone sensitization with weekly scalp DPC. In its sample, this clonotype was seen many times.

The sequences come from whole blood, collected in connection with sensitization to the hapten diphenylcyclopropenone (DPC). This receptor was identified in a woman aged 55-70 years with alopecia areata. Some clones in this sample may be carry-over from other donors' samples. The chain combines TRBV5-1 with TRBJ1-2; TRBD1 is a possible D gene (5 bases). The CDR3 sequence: CASSLTPPGPASGYTF. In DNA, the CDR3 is TGCGCCAGCAGCTTGACCCCTCCGGGACCCGCTAGTGGCTACACCTTC. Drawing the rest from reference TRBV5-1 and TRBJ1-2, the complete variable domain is KAGVTQTPRYLIKTRGQQVTLSCSPISGHRSVSWYQQTPGQGLQFLFEYFSETQRNKGNFPGRFSGRQFSNSRSEMNVSTLELGDSALYLCASSLTPPGPASGYTFGSGTRLTVV.